A single sample gave rise to the 28 T cell receptor beta chains below, sequenced in a study of T-cell reconstitution after alpha-beta-depleted transplantation in children. As it was prepared, the TCRbeta library received unique molecular identifiers. TCRdb reprocessed the PCR reads via MiXCR and lists one record per CDR3 protein. Among roughly 590,000 distinct CDR3 sequences listed, around a sixth were seen once. This specimen consisted of PBMCs from the stem cell graft donor, obtained from the stem cell graft. The source is a human donor who donated a stem cell graft to a child with acute myeloid leukemia.

This clonotype was counted many times. J is TRBJ2-3 and V is TRBV20-1; 13 nucleotides match TRBD2. This CDR3 region has 14 residues. The trim removed 6 bases at V and 6 bases at J, leaving 6 bases unmatched. Germline loops: CDR1 DFQATT, CDR2 SNEGSKA (reference sequence). The CDR3 here is CSADGLAGADTQYF. CDR3 bases: TGCAGTGCGGACGGACTAGCGGGGGCCGATACGCAGTATTTT.

This clonotype was observed many times. The chain carries TRBV20-1 and TRBJ1-5; no clear D gene. Between the trimmed V and J ends, which lost 3 bases and 0 bases, there was a span of 12 bases. The CDR3 runs 15 residues. Germline V lookup: CDR1 DFQATT, CDR2 SNEGSKA (reference sequence). CDR3 loop: CSARSRLTSNQPQHF. DNA of the CDR3: TGCAGTGCTAGGAGTAGGTTGACTAGCAATCAGCCCCAGCATTTT.

This clonotype was found many times. The chain combines TRBV20-1 with TRBJ1-6; D gene unclear. Germline CDR1 reads DFQATT; CDR2 reads SNEGSKA (reference sequence). V lost 3 bases and J 8 bases, leaving 11 bases between the germline ends. The CDR3 is made up of 13 amino acids. The CDR3 protein is CSARGPTDSPLHF. CDR3 sequence (DNA): TGCAGTGCTAGGGGTCCGACGGATTCACCCCTCCACTTT.

CDR3 protein: CASSPPAGDQYF. The CDR3, as DNA: TGTGCCAGCAGCCCCCCTGCTGGGGACCAGTACTTC. This rearrangement joins TRBV11-2 to TRBJ2-5; D unclear. V gave up 5 bases and J gave up 10 bases, with 14 bases separating them. This CDR3 has 12 amino acids. The germline V gene encodes CDR1 SGHAT and CDR2 FQNNGV.

This sequence joins TRBV12-3 or TRBV12-4 and TRBJ2-3, with D perhaps matching TRBD1 or TRBD2 (5 bases each). The CDR3 extends over 15 amino acids. V lost 7 bases to trimming and J lost 0 bases, with 14 bases between them. In nucleotides, the CDR3 is TGTGCCAGCAAACCCGCCCGGGGCAGCACAGATACGCAGTATTTT. Translation gives CASKPARGSTDTQYF.

Ten or more counts support this clonotype. The genes are TRBV20-1 and TRBJ2-5; tentatively, D is TRBD1 (5 bases). Trimming pared 5 bases from V and 2 bases from J, leaving 6 bases between. From germline, CDR1 is DFQATT and CDR2 SNEGSKA (reference sequence). The CDR3 spans 11 residues. This chain's CDR3 is CSAQGQETQYF. CDR3 coding DNA: TGCAGTGCTCAGGGTCAAGAGACCCAGTACTTC.

The rearrangement uses TRBV12-3 or TRBV12-4 and TRBJ1-2; D not certain. The CDR3 extends over 14 amino acids. V was trimmed by 5 bases and J by 0 bases, leaving 10 bases between them. The chain's CDR3 is CASSAGVANYGYTF. The CDR3 bases are TGTGCCAGCAGTGCCGGGGTAGCTAACTATGGCTACACCTTC.

This clonotype was detected only a few times. The chain combines TRBV20-1 with TRBJ2-4, with D possibly matching TRBD1 (6 bases). The CDR3 has 16 residues. V lost 4 bases to trimming and J lost 3 bases, with 19 bases between them. Germline CDR1 is DFQATT and CDR2 is SNEGSKA (reference sequence). This CDR3 is CSATRTVLGVKNIQYF. The CDR3 DNA reads TGCAGTGCTACTCGGACAGTTCTCGGGGTCAAAAACATTCAGTACTTC.

This clonotype came up many times. The chain employs TRBV15 and TRBJ1-6; D not resolved. Germline CDR1 and CDR2: LNHNV and YYDKDF (reference sequence). With 1 base removed from V and 2 bases from J, the gap between germline ends came to 3 bases. The CDR3 runs to 14 residues. CDR3 coding DNA: TGTGCCACCAGCAGAGCAGCCTATAATTCACCCCTCCACTTT. Amino acid sequence: CATSRAAYNSPLHF.

In this sample, this clonotype turned up many times. The rearrangement uses TRBV5-6 and TRBJ2-2, with 7 bases fitting TRBD1. This CDR3 comprises 16 residues. Germline CDR1 reads SGHDT; CDR2 reads YYEEEE. V lost 4 bases, J lost 6 bases, and 12 bases stayed unmatched. Here the CDR3 DNA reads TGTGCCAGCAGCCTGAGGAGCAGGGGGAGCGCCGGGGAGCTGTTTTTT. Translation gives CASSLRSRGSAGELFF.

Comment on this clonotype: A much larger clone sits a single nucleotide away, making a read error possible. The J gene is TRBJ2-7, the V gene TRBV29-1, with 7 bases fitting TRBD2. This CDR3 is 13 amino acids long. The germline V gene encodes CDR1 SQVTM and CDR2 ANQGSEA. The CDR3 sequence: CSVGGVSTYEQSF. The CDR3, as DNA: TGCAGCGTGGGGGGGGTTTCCACCTACGAGCAGTCCTTC.

This clonotype showed up many times. The chain joins TRBV7-2 to TRBJ2-7; no definite D call. The germline V gene encodes CDR1 SGHTA and CDR2 FQGNSA. This CDR3 is 12 amino acids long. Trimming took 5 bases from V and 4 from J, leaving 9 bases between them. The CDR3 nucleotides are TGTGCCAGCAGCCCCCCCCTTTACGAGCAGTACTTC. Residues: CASSPPLYEQYF.

Ten or more counts support this clonotype. V usage is TRBV20-1 and J usage is TRBJ2-3, with 9 positions matching TRBD2. Per the germline V gene, CDR1 is DFQATT and CDR2 is SNEGSKA (reference sequence). The CDR3 is 15 amino acids. V lost 6 bases, J lost 0 bases, and 7 bases stayed unmatched. CDR3 DNA: TGCAGTGCGTCAAGGCTAGCGGGAAGCACAGATACGCAGTATTTT. This codes for CSASRLAGSTDTQYF.

This clonotype was detected only a few times. The rearrangement links TRBV7-2 to TRBJ1-4; no firm D call. There are 12 residues in the CDR3. V was clipped by 5 bases and J by 5 bases, with 6 bases between them. The V gene's germline CDR1 is SGHTA and CDR2 FQGNSA. The CDR3 nucleotides read TGTGCCAGCAGCCTGGACAATGAAAAACTGTTTTTT. Its protein is CASSLDNEKLFF.

This clonotype occurred once. A junction end diverges from the germline sequence, so it may reflect a read error. This chain uses TRBV20-1 with TRBJ1-5, with D maybe TRBD1 (5 bases). The CDR3 runs 18 residues. CDR1 and CDR2 from the germline V gene are DFQATT and SNEGSKA (reference sequence). The CDR3 loop reads CCAASGTLKGQSNQPQHF. In DNA, the CDR3 is TGCTGTGCGGCCTCCGGGACCCTTAAGGGTCAAAGCAATCAGCCCCAGCATTTT.

This clonotype appeared a few times. DNA of the CDR3: TGCAGTGCTGATAGACAGGGGGGGGCTCAGCCCCAGCATTTT. Residues: CSADRQGGAQPQHF. V gene TRBV20-1 combines with J gene TRBJ1-5; 9 nucleotides agree with TRBD1. The germline V gene has CDR1 DFQATT and CDR2 SNEGSKA (reference sequence). The ends lost 5 bases at V and 6 bases at J; junction bases unmatched: 8. The CDR3 covers 14 residues.

This clonotype was counted ten times or more. The chain uses TRBV20-1 and TRBJ1-2; D unclear. V was shortened by 6 bases and J by 5 bases, with 16 bases between the two germline ends. Per germline, CDR1 DFQATT and CDR2 SNEGSKA (reference sequence). CDR3 length: 13 amino acids. For the CDR3, the DNA is TGCAGTGCGAGCAGGAGTACCCTTTATGGCTACACCTTC. Protein sequence: CSASRSTLYGYTF.

V usage is TRBV11-3 and J usage is TRBJ2-7, with D perhaps TRBD1 or TRBD2 (5 bases each). The V gene's germline CDR1 is SGHNT and CDR2 YENEEA. Trimming removed 1 base from V and 4 bases from J, with 14 bases in between. The CDR3 covers 15 residues. The CDR3 loop is CASSLVAGTVYEQYF. The CDR3 DNA sequence: TGTGCCAGCAGCTTAGTCGCAGGGACCGTATACGAGCAGTACTTC.

This clonotype was observed a handful of times. The chain couples TRBV29-1 to TRBJ2-1; 7 nucleotides line up with TRBD1. Germline values: CDR1 SQVTM, CDR2 ANQGSEA. V gave up 7 bases and J gave up 6 bases; unmatched junction bases: 12. The CDR3 covers 14 residues. This chain's CDR3 is CSATQTGTLNEQFF. The CDR3 nucleotides read TGCAGCGCAACCCAGACAGGGACCCTCAATGAGCAGTTCTTC.

In this sample, this clonotype turned up many times. The chain links TRBV6-1 to TRBJ1-5, with D possibly TRBD1 on 6 matching bases. CDR1 and CDR2 (germline): MNHNS, SASEGT. The ends were cut back, 7 bases at V and 5 bases at J, with 30 bases in the middle. The CDR3 has 19 residues. DNA of the CDR3: TGTGCCAGCAAATACAACAGGGTACCTGGAGGGATTTTCGATCAGCCCCAGCATTTT. Its translation: CASKYNRVPGGIFDQPQHF.

This clonotype was found many times. The chain employs TRBV7-2 and TRBJ2-5, with D possibly being TRBD1 (5 bases). With 1 base removed from V and 2 bases from J, the gap between germline ends came to 11 bases. CDR3 length equals 15 residues. Germline V CDR1 and CDR2: SGHTA, FQGNSA. CDR3 sequence (DNA): TGTGCCAGCAGCTTAGTAGACAGCAAGCAAGAGACCCAGTACTTC. Its protein is CASSLVDSKQETQYF.

This clonotype was counted between two and nine times. The V gene is TRBV7-6, the J gene TRBJ1-1; D remains ambiguous. The V end lost 1 base, the J end lost 1 base, and 13 bases lay between the germline ends. The CDR3 is 16 amino acids. Germline loops: CDR1 SGHVS, CDR2 FNYEAQ. CDR3 amino acids: CASSLGSQAGNTEAFF. DNA for the CDR3: TGTGCCAGCAGCTTAGGTTCCCAGGCCGGGAACACTGAAGCTTTCTTT.

This clonotype was seen ten or more times. The chain links TRBV4-3 to TRBJ2-7; 10 nucleotides align to TRBD1. V shed 5 bases, J shed 1 base, and the junction held 5 bases outside the gene matches. Per the germline V gene, CDR1 is LGHNA and CDR2 is YSLEER. This CDR3 is built from 15 residues. The DNA of the CDR3 is TGCGCCAGCAGCACCGGGACAGGGGAGTCCTACGAGCAGTACTTC. Amino acids: CASSTGTGESYEQYF.

This clonotype was counted at least ten times. The chain is built from TRBV20-1 and TRBJ2-7, with a weak D call TRBD1 (6 bases). Trimming took off 0 bases at V and 2 bases at J, with 8 bases between the two ends. Germline CDR1 and CDR2: DFQATT and SNEGSKA (reference sequence). The length of the CDR3 is 13 residues. DNA for the CDR3: TGCAGTGCTAGAGAGGCAGGGGCCTACGAGCAGTACTTC. It yields the protein CSAREAGAYEQYF.

This clonotype appeared many times. The chain uses TRBV29-1 and TRBJ1-1; D is perhaps TRBD1 (5 bases). V lost 6 bases, J lost 5 bases, and 10 bases lay in between. Germline V gives CDR1 SQVTM, CDR2 ANQGSEA. This CDR3 has 11 amino acids. Written as DNA, the CDR3 is TGCAGCGTGATGGGGGGGACTGAAGCTTTCTTT. It codes for CSVMGGTEAFF.

This clonotype was counted many times. The genes are TRBV5-4 and TRBJ1-2; D remains ambiguous. V gave up 0 bases and J gave up 0 bases, with 9 bases separating them. From germline, CDR1 is SGHNT and CDR2 YYREEE (reference sequence). There are 15 residues in the CDR3. CDR3 DNA sequence: TGTGCCAGCAGCTTGGGACGGAGAGCTAACTATGGCTACACCTTC. Protein sequence: CASSLGRRANYGYTF.

This clonotype was observed a few times. The J gene is TRBJ1-6, the V gene TRBV4-2, with D perhaps matching TRBD1 (5 bases). V lost 2 bases to trimming and J lost 0 bases, with 11 bases between them. Germline assignment: CDR1 LGHNA and CDR2 YNFKEQ. There are 17 residues in the CDR3. CDR3 coding DNA: TGTGCCAGCAGCCAAACAGGAGACCGCTCCTATAATTCACCCCTCCACTTT. This sequence encodes CASSQTGDRSYNSPLHF.

This clonotype was seen many times. V and J are TRBV7-2 and TRBJ2-6; D gene unclear. Per germline, CDR1 SGHTA and CDR2 FQGNSA. The CDR3 is made up of 15 amino acids. V shed 5 bases and J shed 0 bases, with 8 bases lying between them. Here the CDR3 DNA reads TGTGCCAGCAGCGCCAGGAGCTCTGGGGCCAACGTCCTGACTTTC. Amino acid sequence: CASSARSSGANVLTF.